What follows are 5 T cell receptor beta chains derived from one specimen sequenced in a study of molecular identifiers for immune sequencing clone quantification. TCRdb re-called the PCR reads with MiXCR, one entry per CDR3 protein. The profile shows approximately 500,000 distinct CDR3 sequences, 20% to 25% of them singletons. The specimen sequenced was naive CD8+ T cells from blood, with Jurkat cell RNA spiked in. The subset is: FACS-sorted CD8+CD4-CCR7+CD45RA+ naive T cells. The receptors stem from a human donor in good health. Some libraries in this study had Jurkat cell RNA spiked in.

This clonotype was recorded many times. V gene TRBV7-2 combines with J gene TRBJ1-1; D gene unclear. CDR1 and CDR2 from the germline V gene are SGHTA and FQGNSA. This CDR3 has 13 amino acids. V lost 1 base and J lost 5, with 8 bases in between. Here the CDR3 DNA reads TGTGCCAGCAGCTTAGGAGTGTGGACTGAAGCTTTCTTT. Translating gives CASSLGVWTEAFF. Together with reference TRBV7-2 and TRBJ1-1, the CDR3 gives the full variable domain: GAGVSQSPSNKVTEKGKDVELRCDPISGHTALYWYRQSLGQGLEFLIYFQGNSAPDKSGLPSDRFSAERTGGSVSTLTIQRTQQEDSAVYLCASSLGVWTEAFFGQGTRLTVV.

V is TRBV4-3 and J is TRBJ2-7, with TRBD1 matching over 7 bases. Looked up from germline, CDR1 is LGHNA and CDR2 is YSLEER. With V trimmed by 4 bases and J by 0 bases, 6 bases remained unmatched. The CDR3 is made up of 15 amino acids. The CDR3 sequence: CASSPNTGVSYEQYF. The CDR3 region has the DNA TGCGCCAGCAGCCCAAATACAGGGGTCTCCTACGAGCAGTACTTC.

Concerning this clonotype itself: A clone one base away is much larger, so this may be a read error. This chain uses TRBV4-1 with TRBJ2-2; either TRBD1 or TRBD2 may supply D (5 bases each). Germline V gene data show CDR1 as MGHRA and CDR2 as YSYEKL. This CDR3 spans 16 amino acids. CDR3 loop: CAGSQSVGTSTGELFF. The CDR3 nucleotides read TGCGCCGGCAGCCAGTCCGTAGGGACCTCCACCGGGGAGCTGTTTTTT.

Comment on this clonotype: The CDR3 does not end in the conserved phenylalanine or tryptophan, so this is likely a read error. V usage is TRBV6-2 or TRBV6-3 and J usage is TRBJ2-7; a weak D match, TRBD2 (6 bases). Per the germline V gene, CDR1 is MNHEY and CDR2 is SVGEGT. The CDR3 spans 14 residues. Trimming took 4 bases from V and 2 from J, leaving 12 bases between them. CDR3 amino acids: CASSSSVFPYEQYL. In DNA form, the CDR3 reads TGTGCCAGCAGTTCTAGCGTATTCCCCTACGAGCAGTACCTC.

This clonotype was counted ten times or more. The chain links TRBV6-6 to TRBJ2-4, with D unclear. The CDR3 spans 14 residues. Germline CDR1 is MNHNY and CDR2 is SVGAGI (reference sequence). The V and J ends lost 2 bases and 5 bases respectively, with 10 bases between them. CDR3 sequence reads: CASSYTTYENIQYF. The CDR3 DNA reads TGTGCCAGCAGTTACACTACCTATGAAAACATTCAGTACTTC.